This T cell receptor (beta chain) appears in the sequencing data of a study of blood T cell repertoires in COVID-19. Study-wide context: Both acute and convalescent COVID-19 samples were obtained from the United States, Italy and Spain. T cells, B-cell-depleted T cells, or PBMCs supplied cDNA or gDNA.

Deletions cut 5 bases from V and 3 bases from J, with 12 bases between. CDR3 length: 14 residues. CDR1 and CDR2 (germline): SGHAT, FQNNGV. Profiling relied on immunoSEQ multiplex PCR, and the TCRdb table lists in-frame clones only, not all of them. The profile shows about 200,000 clones, roughly 90% of them singletons. This TCR derives from a man over 45 with acute or convalescent COVID-19. This sequence joins TRBV11-2 and TRBJ2-3; no reliable D call. Sequenced input: peripheral blood. The CDR3 sequence: CASSEQPATDTQYF. The CDR3 DNA sequence: TGTGCCAGCAGCGAACAGCCGGCAACAGATACGCAGTATTTT.